Following are 12 T cell receptor beta chains from one sample sequenced in a study of blood T cell repertoires in COVID-19. This table comes from immunoSEQ multiplex PCR, and its TCRdb copy is limited to in-frame clones, with some not included. The table includes tens of thousands of clones, around nine tenths detected once. The specimen sequenced was peripheral blood. Receptor source: a man aged 65-85 years with acute or convalescent COVID-19.

The chain joins TRBV7-3 to TRBJ1-3; TRBD1 aligns across 9 bases. V shed 5 bases, J shed 2 bases, and the junction held 4 bases outside the gene matches. The V gene's germline CDR1 is SGHTA and CDR2 FQGTGA. The CDR3 loop spans 15 amino acids. Written as DNA, the CDR3 is TGTGCCAGCAGCACCACAGGGGGCCCTGGAAACACCATATATTTT. Translating it yields CASSTTGGPGNTIYF.

V is TRBV3-1 (or the pseudogene TRBV3-2) and J is TRBJ2-7; the match to TRBD1 covers 7 bases. The V segment lost 1 base and the J segment 5 bases; nucleotides outside the gene matches: 8. Germline V gene lookup returns CDR1 LGHDT and CDR2 YNNKEL (reference sequence). The length of the CDR3 is 15 residues. CDR3 coding DNA: TGTGCCAGCAGCCAAGGAGGGGGCCGGATCCACGAGCAGTACTTC. Encoded protein: CASSQGGGRIHEQYF.

V usage is TRBV3-1 (or the pseudogene TRBV3-2) and J usage is TRBJ1-1; unclear D gene. Trimming took off 6 bases at V and 11 bases at J, with 13 bases between the two ends. This CDR3 has 11 residues. The V gene's germline CDR1 is LGHDT and CDR2 YNNKEL (reference sequence). DNA for the CDR3: TGTGCCAGCAGTTTGGAGAGGCGGGCTTTCTTT. Translating gives CASSLERRAFF.

This clone was seen more than once but under ten times. This rearrangement joins TRBV2 to TRBJ1-1, with 9 bases matching TRBD1. This CDR3 is built from 12 residues. From germline, CDR1 is SNHLY and CDR2 FYNNEI. V lost 10 bases and J lost 4; bases outside the gene matches: 4. This CDR3 reads CANRQGGTEAFF. The CDR3 DNA reads as TGTGCCAACCGACAGGGGGGCACTGAAGCTTTCTTT. Based on the CDR3 plus reference TRBV2 and TRBJ1-1, the full variable domain is EPEVTQTPSHQVTQMGQEVILRCVPISNHLYFYWYRQILGQKVEFLVSFYNNEISEKSEIFDDQFSVERPDGSNFTLKIRSTKLEDSAMYFCANRQGGTEAFFGQGTRLTVV.

The V gene is TRBV30, the J gene TRBJ1-5, with a weak D call TRBD1 (5 bases). From germline, CDR1 is GTSNPN and CDR2 SVGIG (reference sequence). The CDR3 consists of 15 residues. V was pared by 3 bases and J by 1 base, with 13 bases between. CDR3 sequence: CAWSGLGQSNQPQHF. The DNA of the CDR3 is TGTGCCTGGAGCGGCCTGGGGCAAAGCAATCAGCCCCAGCATTTT. The full variable domain, in which reference TRBV30 and TRBJ1-5 provide the parts outside the CDR3, is SQTIHQWPATLVQPVGSPLSLECTVEGTSNPNLYWYRQAAGRGLQLLFYSVGIGQISSEVPQNLSASRPQDRQFILSSKKLLLSDSGFYLCAWSGLGQSNQPQHFGDGTRLSIL.

The chain links TRBV19 to TRBJ1-3; 7 bases agree with TRBD1. The germline V gene encodes CDR1 LNHDA and CDR2 SQIVND (reference sequence). There are 15 residues in the CDR3. V gave up 6 bases and J gave up 4 bases; unmatched junction bases: 9. Here the CDR3 DNA reads TGTGCCAGTAGCCTGCTGACAGGGCGGGGAAACACCATATATTTT. Amino acid sequence: CASSLLTGRGNTIYF.

The J gene is TRBJ1-1, the V gene TRBV28; 7 nucleotides align to TRBD1. The J segment lost 5 bases and the V segment lost 6 bases, leaving 12 bases of the junction unmatched. The length of the CDR3 is 15 residues. In germline, CDR1 is MDHEN, CDR2 SYDVKM. DNA of the CDR3: TGTGCCAGCAGGGAGGCCCCGAACAGGGGTACTGAAGCTTTCTTT. The encoded protein is CASREAPNRGTEAFF. The full variable domain, its missing parts supplied by reference TRBV28 and TRBJ1-1, is DVKVTQSSRYLVKRTGEKVFLECVQDMDHENMFWYRQDPGLGLRLIYFSYDVKMKEKGDIPEGYSVSREKKERFSLILESASTNQTSMYLCASREAPNRGTEAFFGQGTRLTVV.

The gene calls are TRBV2 and TRBJ2-7; maybe TRBD1 (6 bases). Germline CDR1 reads SNHLY; CDR2 reads FYNNEI. The CDR3 covers 14 residues. Between the trimmed V and J ends, which lost 6 bases and 0 bases, there was a span of 12 bases. CDR3 residues: CASSRQASSYEQYF. DNA of the CDR3: TGTGCCAGCAGCAGACAGGCGAGCTCCTACGAGCAGTACTTC.

This rearrangement joins TRBV9 to TRBJ1-2, with 9 bases that match TRBD1. The germline V gene encodes CDR1 SGDLS and CDR2 YYNGEE. CDR3 length: 14 amino acids. Trimming removed 4 bases from V and 11 bases from J; junction bases left unmatched: 12. Here the CDR3 reads CASSLLPGQGLYTF. CDR3 DNA: TGTGCCAGCAGCTTGTTACCGGGACAGGGTCTTTACACCTTC.

The V and J genes are TRBV5-1 and TRBJ2-3; 15 positions agree with TRBD2. The junction had 4 bases not matched to a gene; V was cut back by 3 bases and J by 5 bases. The CDR3 length is 16 residues. Germline CDR1 SGHRS, CDR2 YFSETQ. CDR3 DNA: TGCGCCAGCAGCTCAGGACTAGCGGGGGGGCTAGATACGCAGTATTTT. Protein product: CASSSGLAGGLDTQYF.

This chain links TRBV7-3 with TRBJ2-3; 9 positions agree with TRBD2. This CDR3 region has 15 residues. V lost 5 bases and J lost 4; bases outside the gene matches: 7. Germline V gene data show CDR1 as SGHTA and CDR2 as FQGTGA. The CDR3 here is CASSPGLAHPDTQYF. The CDR3, as DNA: TGTGCCAGCAGCCCGGGACTAGCCCATCCAGATACGCAGTATTTT.

This chain connects TRBV7-3 to TRBJ2-3, with D maybe TRBD2 (5 bases). Looked up from germline, CDR1 is SGHTA and CDR2 is FQGTGA. Between the trimmed V and J ends, which lost 4 bases and 5 bases, there was a span of 10 bases. The CDR3 loop spans 13 amino acids. The CDR3 coding sequence is TGTGCCAGCAGCTCCTTCCGGGAAGATACGCAGTATTTT. This translates into CASSSFREDTQYF.